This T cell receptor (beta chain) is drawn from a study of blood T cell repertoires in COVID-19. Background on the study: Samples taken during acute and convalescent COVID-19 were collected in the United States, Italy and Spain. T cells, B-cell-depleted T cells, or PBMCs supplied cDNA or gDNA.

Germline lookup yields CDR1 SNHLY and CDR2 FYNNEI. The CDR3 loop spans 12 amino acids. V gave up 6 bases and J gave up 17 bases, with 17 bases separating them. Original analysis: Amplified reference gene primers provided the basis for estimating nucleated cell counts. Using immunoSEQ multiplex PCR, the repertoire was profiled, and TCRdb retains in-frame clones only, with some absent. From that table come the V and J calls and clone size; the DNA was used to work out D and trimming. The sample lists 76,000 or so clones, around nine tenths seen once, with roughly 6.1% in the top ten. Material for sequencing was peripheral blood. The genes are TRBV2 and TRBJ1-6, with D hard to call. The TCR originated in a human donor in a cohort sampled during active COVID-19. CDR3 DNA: TGTGCCAGCAGGAGTGACACTGAGATGTTCCACTTT. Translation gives CASRSDTEMFHF.